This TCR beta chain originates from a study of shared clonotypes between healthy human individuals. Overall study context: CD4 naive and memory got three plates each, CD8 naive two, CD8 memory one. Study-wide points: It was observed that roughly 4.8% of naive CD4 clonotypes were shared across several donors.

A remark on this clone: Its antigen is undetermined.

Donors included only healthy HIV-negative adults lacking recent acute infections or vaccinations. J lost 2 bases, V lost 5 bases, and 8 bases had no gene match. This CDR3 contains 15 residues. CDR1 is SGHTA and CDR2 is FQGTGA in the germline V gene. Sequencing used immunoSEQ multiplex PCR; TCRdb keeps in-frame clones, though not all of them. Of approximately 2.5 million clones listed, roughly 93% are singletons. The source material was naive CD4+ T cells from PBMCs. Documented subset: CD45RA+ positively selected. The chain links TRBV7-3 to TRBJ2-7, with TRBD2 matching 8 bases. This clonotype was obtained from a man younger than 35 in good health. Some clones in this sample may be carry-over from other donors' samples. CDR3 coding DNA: TGTGCCAGCAGCGTTAGACACGGGAGGGCCTACGAGCAGTACTTC. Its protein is CASSVRHGRAYEQYF.